This T cell receptor beta chain appears in the sequencing data of a study (dated by TCRdb to between 2016 and 2019). Broadly, across the study: The study used sequence and structural analyses to characterize human CD8+ TCR repertoires recognizing immunodominant viral antigens.

As a fraction of the sample, this clonotype is medium-sized (0.01 to 0.1%). Its recognized antigen is unknown. No much larger clonotype is one base removed from it; base qualities were not supplied. Study-level results and caveats: Reports indicated that CD8+ TCR repertoires specific to different immunodominant viral antigens were highly diverse and distinct from one another.

Sequencing was carried out with an Illumina HiSeq 2500. Clones were called with MiXCR by TCRdb after fastp trimmed the public reads at Q25, and only in-frame beta chains were retained. Each entry is one CDR3 protein sequence, shown with its most common DNA and genes. Counted in this sample were about 800 distinct CDR3 sequences; about 34% of them appeared once. The leading ten clones occupy 40% to 50% of the sample. Ends trimmed: V by 8 bases, J by 4 bases; bases unmatched to a gene: 3. In the germline V gene (reference sequence), CDR1 corresponds to LNHDA and CDR2 to SQIVND. Including cysteine and phenylalanine, the CDR3 has 13 amino acids. The CDR3 DNA has 39 bases and is translated from base 1.

The sequence joins TRBV19 to TRBJ2-2; 8 central bases correspond to TRBD1. Sequences were obtained from CD8+ T cells (not recorded whether cultured). The TCR originated in a female donor. Here the CDR3 is given as CASSDRATGELFF. The nucleotide sequence is given as TGTGCCAGTTCGGACAGGGCCACCGGGGAGCTGTTTTTT.